The present entry profiles one TCR beta chain with its context. The treatment denotes: oral pan-JAK inhibitor, 5-10 mg twice daily. Reverse transcription of extracted RNA yielded cDNA, which provided the sequencing template. Only in-frame clones appear in the TCRdb table, and some are missing; sequencing was by immunoSEQ multiplex PCR. The data show over 150,000 clones, 55% to 75% seen once. These data come from a study of CD8+ T cells in alopecia areata. Study at large: It was oral tofacitinib, at 5 to 10 mg twice daily, that treated patients received.

The specimen comprised CD4+ T cells sorted from blood, sampled at week 24, from a patient treated with tofacitinib. The TCR sequence derives from a human donor with alopecia areata.

The CDR3 loop is CSATRHPGYQETQYF. In DNA form, the CDR3 reads TGCAGCGCCACCAGACACCCCGGGTACCAAGAGACCCAGTACTTC. The chain is built from TRBV29-1 and TRBJ2-5; D unresolved. CDR1 and CDR2 (germline): SQVTM, ANQGSEA. This CDR3 region has 15 residues. With 7 bases removed from V and 0 bases from J, the gap between germline ends came to 18 bases.